A single sample is the source of the 24 T cell receptor beta chains below, sequenced in a study of esophageal squamous cell carcinoma under preoperative chemotherapy. Time point indicated: before preoperative PTX-NDP chemotherapy. TCRdb re-derived calls from the PCR reads in MiXCR, one entry per CDR3 protein. Among about 30,000 distinct CDR3 sequences, about half were seen once, and the ten largest hold 10% to 15%. Sampling took place from a patient given preoperative chemotherapy. These receptors were taken from a human donor with esophageal squamous cell carcinoma. The donor label of this sample is uncertain.

This clonotype came up once. The junction departs from the called germline gene at one end, perhaps through a read error. This chain links TRBV7-8 with TRBJ2-4; D unclear. There are 12 residues in the CDR3. Germline-derived CDR1 and CDR2 are SGHVS and FQNEAQ. CDR3 region: CASRLAKNTQYF. Written as DNA, the CDR3 is TGTGCCAGCAGGTTAGCCAAAAATACGCAGTACTTC. The variable domain in full, with the rest retrieved from reference TRBV7-8 and TRBJ2-4, is GAGVSQSPRYKVAKRGQDVALRCDPISGHVSLFWYQQALGQGPEFLTYFQNEAQLDKSGLPSDRFFAERPEGSVSTLKIQRTQQEDSAVYLCASRLAKNTQYFGAGTRLSVL.

V gene TRBV7-8 combines with J gene TRBJ1-2; no clear D gene. The CDR3 is made up of 12 amino acids. The germline V and J ends were trimmed by 5 bases and 3 bases, with 7 bases remaining between them. The germline V gene has CDR1 SGHVS and CDR2 FQNEAQ. CDR3 sequence reads: CASSRGYYGYTF. The CDR3 DNA reads TGTGCCAGCAGCCGGGGTTACTATGGCTACACCTTC.

The chain is built from TRBV12-3 or TRBV12-4 and TRBJ2-1; D remains ambiguous. The CDR3 runs to 13 residues. The V end lost 6 bases, the J end lost 4 bases, and 10 bases lay between the germline ends. The CDR3, as DNA: TGTGCCAGCAGCCAAGACTTTTACAATGAGCAGTTCTTC. This sequence encodes CASSQDFYNEQFF.

This rearrangement joins TRBV4-2 to TRBJ2-2; 13 bases fit TRBD2. There are 16 residues in the CDR3. The trim removed 5 bases at V and 8 bases at J, leaving 8 bases unmatched. Germline loops: CDR1 LGHNA, CDR2 YNFKEQ. CDR3 DNA: TGTGCCAGCAGCTACGGACTAGCGGGAGTGACTGGGGAGCTGTTTTTT. It codes for CASSYGLAGVTGELFF.

V usage is TRBV12-3 or TRBV12-4 and J usage is TRBJ1-5, with a possible D match to TRBD1 (6 bases). This CDR3 spans 15 amino acids. V gave up 5 bases and J gave up 3 bases, with 14 bases separating them. CDR3 in DNA: TGTGCCAGCAGTCTCACAGGGCCTGTCAATCAGCCCCAGCATTTT. It is translated as CASSLTGPVNQPQHF.

This clonotype was seen ten or more times. The chain links TRBV7-9 to TRBJ2-7; 16 bases match TRBD2. The CDR3 is 18 residues long. The trim removed 3 bases at V and 0 bases at J, leaving 5 bases unmatched. The germline CDR1 and CDR2 sequences are SEHNR and FQNEAQ (reference sequence). DNA of the CDR3: TGTGCCAGCAGCTTGGGACTAGCGGGAGGGAAAAGCTCCTACGAGCAGTACTTC. The encoded protein is CASSLGLAGGKSSYEQYF.

The CDR3 is CASSFFSGEATRYF. The CDR3 DNA is TGTGCCAGCAGCTTCTTTAGCGGGGAAGCGACCCGATACTTC. The rearrangement links TRBV7-2 to TRBJ2-5; 8 nucleotides match TRBD2. CDR1 and CDR2 (germline): SGHTA, FQGNSA. Trimming cost V 3 bases and J 14 bases; bases outside gene matches: 14. This CDR3 has 14 residues.

Details on this clonotype: At one end the junction does not follow the germline gene, possibly because of a read error. The chain is built from TRBV7-2 and TRBJ2-3, with 8 bases identical to TRBD2. This CDR3 is 16 amino acids long. Germline V CDR1 and CDR2: SGHTA, FQGNSA. The DNA for the CDR3 is TGTGCGAGCAGCCCATCGGGGGGGAGAGCGACAAACACGCAGTATTTC. Encoded protein: CASSPSGGRATNTQYF.

The chain joins TRBV6-1 to TRBJ2-1; the match to TRBD1 covers 10 bases. The CDR3 consists of 16 residues. V was pared by 6 bases and J by 1 base, with 6 bases of the junction left unmatched. From germline, CDR1 is MNHNS and CDR2 SASEGT. This chain's CDR3 is CASRNRQGASYNEQFF. The DNA of the CDR3 is TGTGCCAGCAGGAACCGACAGGGGGCTTCCTACAATGAGCAGTTCTTC.

The sample holds many counts of this clonotype. The rearrangement uses TRBV7-9 and TRBJ2-1; 9 bases fit TRBD2. Germline values: CDR1 SEHNR, CDR2 FQNEAQ (reference sequence). The trim removed 4 bases at V and 8 bases at J, leaving 15 bases unmatched. CDR3 length: 17 amino acids. This chain's CDR3 is CASSSNLGTSRSDEQFF. The CDR3 DNA is TGTGCCAGCAGCTCAAACCTCGGGACTAGCCGTAGCGATGAGCAGTTCTTC.

Regarding this clonotype: One end of the junction does not line up with germline, which may come from a read error. The chain joins TRBV7-2 to TRBJ2-3; a possible D gene is TRBD2 (6 bases). The CDR3 runs 17 residues. Germline V gene data show CDR1 as SGHTA and CDR2 as FQGNSA. DNA of the CDR3: TGTGCCAGCAGCTCGGGGGACGGGGCCTGCCCCGCAGATACGCAGTATTTC. Protein product: CASSSGDGACPADTQYF.

Remarks on this clonotype: A junction boundary mismatches the germline segment, possibly from a read error. The rearrangement links TRBV7-2 to TRBJ2-5; D possibly corresponds to TRBD1 (7 bases). There are 12 residues in the CDR3. Germline assignment: CDR1 SGHTA and CDR2 FQGNSA. The CDR3 protein is CAGSLDQGGQYF. The CDR3 nucleotides read TGTGCCGGCAGCTTAGATCAGGGGGGCCAGTACTTC.

With respect to this clonotype: Sequence at one end of the junction differs from germline and may be a read error. The V call is TRBV7-7, the J call TRBJ2-4, with D tentatively TRBD1 (6 bases). Germline values: CDR1 SSHAT, CDR2 FNYEAQ (reference sequence). The CDR3 covers 13 residues. This chain's CDR3 is CATGLGAKNIQYF. The CDR3 region has the DNA TGTGCTACGGGGCTGGGGGCCAAAAACATTCAGTATTTC.

Notes on this clonotype: Likely a read error: the CDR3 ends without its conserved phenylalanine or tryptophan. It is unclear where the CDR3 begins or ends on the DNA, so no DNA is shown, and the CDR3 is as TCRdb lists it. The chain couples TRBV11-3 to TRBJ2-5; TRBD1 is taken as the D call from the table, unchecked against the DNA. From its first to its last residue, the CDR3 has 14 amino acids. Germline assignment: CDR1 SGHNT and CDR2 YENEEA. The CDR3: CARSFGQGGETRLS.

This clonotype was counted a single time. J is TRBJ1-2 and V is TRBV7-2; D is ambiguous. Trimming shortened V by 2 bases and J by 4 bases, and 17 bases separated the two germline ends. Germline V CDR1 and CDR2: SGHTA, FQGNSA. This CDR3 comprises 16 residues. For the CDR3, the DNA is TGTGCCAGCAGCTTACGGCCGAAGGACTCCAGCTATGGCTACACCTTC. Residues: CASSLRPKDSSYGYTF.

This clonotype has more than one count but fewer than ten. The chain recombines TRBV6-1 with TRBJ2-5, with 8 bases fitting TRBD2. Per germline, CDR1 MNHNS and CDR2 SASEGT. The ends lost 4 bases at V and 1 base at J; junction bases unmatched: 11. The CDR3 is 17 residues long. The DNA for the CDR3 is TGTGCCAGCAGTGGGCGGGCGGGAGGACTACTCCAAGAGACCCAGTACTTC. Amino acids: CASSGRAGGLLQETQYF.

On this clonotype: One junction end does not reproduce the germline sequence, and a read error may be involved. The CDR3 nucleotides are TGTGCGGGGCGCGGGGGCCGAAACCAAGATACCCAGTATTTT. Its protein is CAGRGGRNQDTQYF. The rearrangement uses TRBV10-3 and TRBJ2-3; possibly TRBD2 for D (7 bases). The germline V gene encodes CDR1 ENHRY and CDR2 SYGVKD. The CDR3 contains 14 residues.

This clonotype was detected many times. The rearrangement links TRBV7-8 to TRBJ2-1; D is uncertain. Trimming cost V 5 bases and J 10 bases, with 12 bases left between them. The V gene's germline CDR1 is SGHVS and CDR2 FQNEAQ. This CDR3 has 12 amino acids. For the CDR3, the DNA is TGTGCCAGCAGCGCCTTAGCTGCGGAGCAGTTCTTC. Protein sequence: CASSALAAEQFF.

This clonotype was seen at least ten times. J is TRBJ2-5 and V is TRBV12-3 or TRBV12-4, with D hard to call. The CDR3 spans 15 residues. Trimming took off 2 bases at V and 4 bases at J, with 14 bases between the two ends. DNA of the CDR3: TGTGCCAGCAGTTTAACGTACGGCAGTAGAGAGACCCAGTACTTC. Translated, it gives CASSLTYGSRETQYF.

This chain joins TRBV7-6 and TRBJ2-4, with 7 bases matching TRBD1. The CDR3 loop spans 15 amino acids. Germline V gives CDR1 SGHVS, CDR2 FNYEAQ. V lost 5 bases to trimming and J lost 13 bases; unmatched junction nucleotides: 17. Here the CDR3 DNA reads TGTGCCAGCAGCCTAGGGGGCGGTTACAAAGACACCCAGTACTTC. Its translation: CASSLGGGYKDTQYF.

Comment on this clonotype: Being one base from a much bigger clone, this may be a read error. It is likely a read error, because the conserved phenylalanine at the end of the CDR3 is missing. This CDR3 is CASSLAAGGSNEQFL. The CDR3, as DNA: TGTGCCAGCAGCTTAGCAGCGGGAGGGTCGAATGAGCAGTTCTTA. This chain links TRBV7-2 with TRBJ2-7; TRBD2 agrees at 10 bases. The J call may be incorrect, as the DNA end agrees better with TRBJ2-1. CDR1 and CDR2 from the germline V gene are SGHTA and FQGNSA. The CDR3 runs to 15 residues.

In this sample, this clonotype turned up a few times. The rearrangement joins TRBV7-2 to TRBJ2-1; 8 bases align to TRBD2. CDR3 length equals 16 residues. Per germline, CDR1 SGHTA and CDR2 FQGNSA. Unmatched junction bases numbered 6, after V lost 1 base and J lost 4 bases. CDR3 amino acids: CASSLGSGKIYNEQFF. CDR3 DNA sequence: TGTGCCAGCAGCTTAGGTAGCGGGAAAATATACAATGAGCAGTTCTTC.

This clonotype was seen ten or more times. The chain carries TRBV7-9 and TRBJ2-2, with 7 positions matching TRBD1. V was clipped by 1 base and J by 7 bases; unmatched bases: 9. Germline V gene data show CDR1 as SEHNR and CDR2 as FQNEAQ (reference sequence). The CDR3 contains 16 residues. The CDR3 protein is CASSLGGPTGNGELFF. The DNA for the CDR3 is TGTGCCAGCAGCTTAGGTGGCCCGACAGGGAACGGGGAGCTGTTTTTT.

The chain joins TRBV7-2 to TRBJ2-3; 11 bases map to TRBD2. The J call may not be correct, given that the DNA end is closer to TRBJ2-7. The V gene's germline CDR1 is SGHTA and CDR2 FQGNSA. This CDR3 has 14 residues. CDR3 nucleotide sequence: TGTGCCAGTTCCCTAGCGGGAGGTCAAGATATGCAGTACTTC. Translated: CASSLAGGQDMQYF.